The rows below give T cell receptor beta chains drawn from one sample of a study of shared clonotypes between healthy human individuals. The assay was immunoSEQ multiplex PCR, and TCRdb's table has in-frame clones only and misses some. Here the sample spans about 1.5 million clones, nearly 99% being singletons. Material for sequencing was naive CD4+ T cells sorted from blood. These receptors were obtained from a man aged 30-40 years in good health. The CDR3 runs from the conserved cysteine through the conserved F or W. A D gene is named only where the DNA matches it firmly. For some rows the clone size is stated as once, few or many, or as a class when expanded; others skip it.

j_call clone_size v_call d_call cdr3_nt cdr3_aa
TRBJ2-7 NA TRBV10-2 NA TGCGCCAGCAGTGATTTCTCATCTTCCTACGAGCAGTACTTC CASSDFSSSYEQYF
TRBJ2-3 NA TRBV29-1 NA TGCAGCGTTGAAGACTACGTGGGGGCTGAAGATACGCAGTATTTT CSVEDYVGAEDTQYF
TRBJ2-7 NA TRBV4-2 NA TGTGCCAGCAGCCAAGACGGGACTGCAGCCTCCTACGAGCAGTACTTC CASSQDGTAASYEQYF
TRBJ2-7 NA TRBV6-5 NA TGTGCCAGCAGTTCCCGTGGGACCGTGGAAAAGCAGTACTTC CASSSRGTVEKQYF
TRBJ2-7 NA TRBV10-3 NA TGTGCCATCAGTGGGAGCCGGACGCGGAGCTCCTACGAGCAGTACTTC CAISGSRTRSSYEQYF
TRBJ2-3 NA TRBV6-6 NA TGTGCCAGCAGGCCGAGAGGGCCGACAGATACGCAGTATTTT CASRPRGPTDTQYF
TRBJ2-7 NA TRBV6-5 NA TGTGCCAGCAGTTACCTCTCTGCGGGAAGCCCCTACGAGCAGTACTTC CASSYLSAGSPYEQYF
TRBJ1-5 NA TRBV28 NA TGTGCCAGCAGGGAGGGTAATCAGCCCCAGCATTTT CASREGNQPQHF
TRBJ2-3 NA TRBV5-1 NA TGCGCCAGCAGCTTGACGGGAGTGCCAGATACGCAGTATTTT CASSLTGVPDTQYF
TRBJ2-3 NA TRBV20-1 NA TGCAGTACGGTCGACACAGATACGCAGTATTTT CSTVDTDTQYF
TRBJ2-1 NA TRBV7-2 NA TGTGCCAGCAGCTTGTCCGCCCAAAATGAGCAGTTCTTC CASSLSAQNEQFF
TRBJ2-2 once TRBV28 TRBD1 TGTGCCAGCAGTTCGACAGGGGTTAACGCCGGGGAGCTGTTTTTT CASSSTGVNAGELFF
TRBJ1-5 NA TRBV10-3 NA TGTGCCATCAGTGGGCAGCTCGGCAATCAGCCCCAGCATTTT CAISGQLGNQPQHF
TRBJ1-4 NA TRBV27 NA TGTGCCAGCAGTTTCCAGGGGCGAGGAACTAATGAAAAACTGTTTTTT CASSFQGRGTNEKLFF
TRBJ2-3 NA TRBV7-9 TRBD2 TGTGCCAGCAGCTTAGCAGTTGGGACTAGCGGGAGCACAGATACGCAGTATTTT CASSLAVGTSGSTDTQYF
TRBJ1-3 once TRBV9 NA TGTGCCAGCAGTTCTGGAAACACCATATATTTT CASSSGNTIYF
TRBJ2-2 NA TRBV9 NA TGTGCCAGCCAAGGTTATCGCACCGGGGAGCTGTTTTTT CASQGYRTGELFF
TRBJ1-4 NA TRBV5-1 TRBD1 TGCGCCAGCAGCATAGGACAGGGTCCTAATGAAAAACTGTTTTTT CASSIGQGPNEKLFF
TRBJ1-2 NA TRBV10-1 NA TGCGCCAGCAGTCCGGGGGGTGCCTCCTATGGCTACACCTTC CASSPGGASYGYTF
TRBJ2-2 NA TRBV7-8 TRBD1 TGTGCCAGCAGCTTGACAGGGAACCCACCGGCGGAGCTGTTTTTT CASSLTGNPPAELFF
TRBJ2-2 NA TRBV18 NA TGTGCCAGCTCACCTGGGAGGAGCACCGGGGAGCTGTTTTTT CASSPGRSTGELFF
TRBJ2-7 NA TRBV6-5 TRBD2 TGTGCCAGCAGTTACTCCCGACTAGCGGGAGCCTACGAGCAGTACTTC CASSYSRLAGAYEQYF
TRBJ2-7 NA TRBV5-8 NA TGTGCCAGCAGCTTTGGCGGGCCCGCCTACGAGCAGTACTTC CASSFGGPAYEQYF
TRBJ2-2 NA TRBV25-1 TRBD1 TGTGCCAGCAGTGGGACAGGGGTTACCGGGGAGCTGTTTTTT CASSGTGVTGELFF
TRBJ2-2 once TRBV6-1 NA TGTGCCAGCAGTGCTCCGCGGCTAGGGTCCGGGGAGCTGTTTTTT CASSAPRLGSGELFF
TRBJ2-3 NA TRBV4-1 NA TGCGCCAGCTCACTTGGAGGTACCACAGATACGCAGTATTTT CASSLGGTTDTQYF
TRBJ1-3 NA TRBV28 TRBD1 TGTGCCAGCAGTAGAGGACAGGAATACACCATATATTTT CASSRGQEYTIYF
TRBJ2-7 NA TRBV28 NA TGTGCCAGCTTTAACGGCCCTACCTACGAGCAGTACTTC CASFNGPTYEQYF
TRBJ2-7 NA TRBV6-1 TRBD2 TGTGCCAGCAGTGAGAGGACTAGCGGGCTATCCTACGAGCAGTACTTC CASSERTSGLSYEQYF
TRBJ2-2 NA TRBV6-5 NA TGTGCCAGCAGTTTTCGGGACTCACATCTTACCGGGGAGCTGTTTTTT CASSFRDSHLTGELFF
TRBJ1-3 NA TRBV7-2 NA TGTGCCAGCAGTGCAGGGATATCCTCTGGAAACACCATATATTTT CASSAGISSGNTIYF
TRBJ2-3 NA TRBV5-1 TRBD2 TGCGCCAGCAGGGGACTAGCGCCCACAGATACGCAGTATTTT CASRGLAPTDTQYF
TRBJ2-3 NA TRBV19 NA TGTGCCAGTAGTATCTACCTAGCGTCTAGCACAGATACGCAGTATTTT CASSIYLASSTDTQYF
TRBJ1-1 NA TRBV7-9 NA TGTGCCAGCGCCCAAGGGGGACAGAACACTGAAGCTTTCTTT CASAQGGQNTEAFF
TRBJ1-4 NA TRBV7-8 NA TGTGCCAGCAGCTCTCAGGTGACAACTAATGAAAAACTGTTTTTT CASSSQVTTNEKLFF
TRBJ1-2 NA TRBV25-1 TRBD1 TGTGCCAGCAGTGGATATACAGGGGGCGACTATGGCTACACCTTC CASSGYTGGDYGYTF
TRBJ1-3 NA TRBV7-9 NA TGTGCCAGCTATAAGGTGCAGGGGTTCTCTGGAAACACCATATATTTT CASYKVQGFSGNTIYF
TRBJ2-7 NA TRBV7-2 TRBD2 TGTGCCAGCAGCCCAGACCTAGCGGTCTCCTACGAGCAGTACTTC CASSPDLAVSYEQYF
TRBJ2-7 NA TRBV9 TRBD2 TGTGCCAGCAGCGTAGGGGCTAGCGGGAGTCCGCACAAGCAGTACTTC CASSVGASGSPHKQYF
TRBJ2-7 NA TRBV30 TRBD1 TGTGCCTGGAGTGAAGGGACAGGTGGAGGGCAGTACTTC CAWSEGTGGGQYF
TRBJ2-7 NA TRBV25-1 NA TGTGCCAGCAGTGGACTACACGAGCAGTACTTC CASSGLHEQYF
TRBJ2-3 NA TRBV19 NA TGTGCCAGTAGTATTGGGATACACACAGATACGCAGTATTTT CASSIGIHTDTQYF
TRBJ2-7 NA TRBV7-9 NA TGTGCCAGCAGCCCTTCATGGAACTACGAGCAGTACTTC CASSPSWNYEQYF
TRBJ2-7 NA TRBV15 NA TGTGCCACCAGCTCGCGACTATCCTACGAGCAGTACTTC CATSSRLSYEQYF
TRBJ2-2 NA TRBV5-1 NA TGCGCCAGCAGCTTGGCAGGGACCGGGGAGCTGTTTTTT CASSLAGTGELFF
TRBJ1-2 once TRBV6-1 NA TGTGCCAGCAGTGAAGCGTCGGTAACAGGGCACTATGGCTACACCTTC CASSEASVTGHYGYTF
TRBJ1-3 NA TRBV15 NA TGTGCCACCAGTATAACCGGGGCGGCATACACCATATATTTT CATSITGAAYTIYF
TRBJ1-4 NA TRBV5-1 NA TGCGCCAGCAGCTTGTGGCCACCTACAGTTGGAGGGAGTGAAAAACTGTTTTTT CASSLWPPTVGGSEKLFF
TRBJ2-5 NA TRBV18 NA TGTGCCAGCTCACCACCTAGAGGGAGTGAGACCCAGTACTTC CASSPPRGSETQYF
TRBJ2-5 NA TRBV25-1 NA TGTGCCAGCAGTGTACAAGAGACCCAGTACTTC CASSVQETQYF
TRBJ1-1 NA TRBV10-1 NA TGCGCCAGCAGGGAGGGGATGAACACTGAAGCTTTCTTT CASREGMNTEAFF
TRBJ1-4 once TRBV5-1 TRBD1 TGCGCCAGCAGCTATAGACAGGGGGCTTTTGAAAAACTGTTTTTT CASSYRQGAFEKLFF
TRBJ2-7 NA TRBV5-4 NA TGTGCCAGCAGAAGAGAGCGGTCTGTGCACGAGCAGTACTTC CASRRERSVHEQYF
TRBJ2-7 NA TRBV5-1 TRBD1 TGCGCCAGCAGCAACCGGGACAGTACCGTTGAGGTAGACTTC CASSNRDSTVEVDF
TRBJ1-1 NA TRBV19 NA TGTGCCAGTAGTAGCCAGGCGAACACTGAAGCTTTCTTT CASSSQANTEAFF
TRBJ2-1 NA TRBV12-1 NA TGTGCCAGCAGCAAGGGGGCCAGTAACAATGAGCAGTTCTTC CASSKGASNNEQFF
TRBJ1-4 once TRBV5-8 NA TGTGCCAGCAGCACCGACGGAAGTGCCCCTTGGGAAAAACTGTTTTTT CASSTDGSAPWEKLFF
TRBJ2-3 NA TRBV7-2 TRBD2 TGTGCCAGCCGACTAGCGTCGGGAGATACGCAGTATTTT CASRLASGDTQYF
TRBJ2-7 NA TRBV6-5 TRBD1 TGTGCCAGCAGCCCTGGGGCAGGGGGAATCTACGAGCAGTACTTC CASSPGAGGIYEQYF
TRBJ1-2 NA TRBV7-4 NA TGTGCCAGCAGCTTCTCGGGGCCATGGGGCTACACCTTC CASSFSGPWGYTF